The entry below gives a single T cell receptor (beta chain) sequence along with its context. Its target is unknown. An Oncomine TCR Beta short-read assay was used to sequence the DNA from cultured CD4+ T cells. TCRdb used MiXCR to reprocess the PCR reads, holding one entry per CDR3 protein. Among some 7,000 distinct CDR3 sequences listed, approximately 21% were seen once. Stated treatment: approximately nine-day PBMC culture with coronavirus spike peptide pools or control peptides (ViraFEST assay). The CDR3 consists of 20 residues. CDR1 and CDR2 (germline): SGHVS, FNYEAQ. V lost 4 bases and J lost 0, with 22 bases in between. The entry originates in a study of vaccination and CD4 T cells after COVID-19.

This material consisted of CD4+ T cells from blood, cultured in vitro, taken after SARS-CoV-2 vaccination. The chain carries TRBV7-6 and TRBJ1-6; the D is unclear. This receptor was identified in a human donor who had recovered from COVID-19. CDR3 nucleotide sequence: TGTGCCAGCAGCTACGAATATCTCGACGGTAGAAGCTCCTATAATTCACCCCTCCACTTT. Encoded protein: CASSYEYLDGRSSYNSPLHF.